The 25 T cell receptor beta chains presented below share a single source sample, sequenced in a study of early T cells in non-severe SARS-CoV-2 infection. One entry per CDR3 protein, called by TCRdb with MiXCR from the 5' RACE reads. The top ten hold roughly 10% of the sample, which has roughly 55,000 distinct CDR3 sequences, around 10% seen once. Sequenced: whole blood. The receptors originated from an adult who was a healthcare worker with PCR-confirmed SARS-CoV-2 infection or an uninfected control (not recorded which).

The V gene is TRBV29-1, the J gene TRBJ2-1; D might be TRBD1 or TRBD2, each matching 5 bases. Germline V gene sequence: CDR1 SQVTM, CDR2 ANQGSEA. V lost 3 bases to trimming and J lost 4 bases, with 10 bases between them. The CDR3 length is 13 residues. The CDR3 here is CSVERGLYNEQFF. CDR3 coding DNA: TGCAGCGTTGAGAGGGGTCTGTACAATGAGCAGTTCTTC.

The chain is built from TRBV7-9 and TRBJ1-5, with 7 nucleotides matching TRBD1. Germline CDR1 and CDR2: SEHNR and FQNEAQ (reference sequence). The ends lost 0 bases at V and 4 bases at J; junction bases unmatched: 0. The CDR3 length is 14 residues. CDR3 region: CASSLATGNQPQHF. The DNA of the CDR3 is TGTGCCAGCAGCTTAGCGACAGGGAATCAGCCCCAGCATTTT.

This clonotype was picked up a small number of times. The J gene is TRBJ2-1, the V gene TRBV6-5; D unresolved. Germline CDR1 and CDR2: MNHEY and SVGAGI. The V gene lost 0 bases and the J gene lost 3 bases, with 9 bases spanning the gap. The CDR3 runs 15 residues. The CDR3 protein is CASSYSSDLYNEQFF. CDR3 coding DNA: TGTGCCAGCAGTTACTCGAGCGACCTCTACAATGAGCAGTTCTTC.

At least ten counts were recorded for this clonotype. This CDR3 reads CASSYDYEQYF. CDR3 nucleotide sequence: TGTGCCAGCAGCTATGACTACGAGCAGTACTTC. The V and J genes are TRBV7-2 and TRBJ2-7; D is unresolved. CDR1 and CDR2 from the germline V gene are SGHTA and FQGNSA. Trimming left V 4 bases short and J 3 bases short, with 4 bases between. The CDR3 loop spans 11 amino acids.

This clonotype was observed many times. The CDR3 sequence: CASSELTGANVLTF. The CDR3 region has the DNA TGTGCCAGCAGTGAACTGACTGGGGCCAACGTCCTGACTTTC. The chain uses TRBV6-2 or TRBV6-3 and TRBJ2-6; D call uncertain. Germline-derived CDR1 and CDR2 are MNHEY and SVGEGT. Trimming took off 5 bases at V and 2 bases at J, with 7 bases between the two ends. CDR3 size: 14 residues.

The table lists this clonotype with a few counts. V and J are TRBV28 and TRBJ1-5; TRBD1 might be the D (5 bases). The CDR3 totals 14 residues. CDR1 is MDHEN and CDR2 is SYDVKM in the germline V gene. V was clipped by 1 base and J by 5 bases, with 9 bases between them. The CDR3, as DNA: TGTGCCAGCAGTTTATTCAGGGAGGATCAGCCCCAGCATTTT. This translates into CASSLFREDQPQHF.

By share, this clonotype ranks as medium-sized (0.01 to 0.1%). The CDR3 region has the DNA TGTGCCACCATGATTGGGCAGAGCACAGATACGCAGTATTTT. This sequence encodes CATMIGQSTDTQYF. The V gene is TRBV24-1, the J gene TRBJ2-3; no clear D. The germline V and J ends were trimmed by 8 bases and 0 bases, with 11 bases remaining between them. Germline CDR1 reads KGHDR; CDR2 reads SFDVKD. The CDR3 has 14 amino acids.

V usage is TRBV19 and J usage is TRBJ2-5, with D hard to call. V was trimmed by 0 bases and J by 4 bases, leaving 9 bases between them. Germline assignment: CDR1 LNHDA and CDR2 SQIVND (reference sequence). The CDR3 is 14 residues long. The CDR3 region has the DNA TGTGCCAGTAGTATAGATCTGGGCGGAGAGACCCAGTACTTC. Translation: CASSIDLGGETQYF.

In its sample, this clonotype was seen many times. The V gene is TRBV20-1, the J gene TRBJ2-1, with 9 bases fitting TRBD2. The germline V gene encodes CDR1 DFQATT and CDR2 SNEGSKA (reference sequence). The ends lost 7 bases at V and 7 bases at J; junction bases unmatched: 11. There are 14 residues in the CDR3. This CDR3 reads CSVTNSGGPNEQFF. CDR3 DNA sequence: TGCAGTGTGACTAATAGCGGGGGACCTAATGAGCAGTTCTTC.

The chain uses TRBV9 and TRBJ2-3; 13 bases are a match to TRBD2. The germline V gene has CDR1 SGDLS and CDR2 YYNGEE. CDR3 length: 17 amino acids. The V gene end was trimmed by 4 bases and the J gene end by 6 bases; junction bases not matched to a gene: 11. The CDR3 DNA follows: TGTGCCAGCAGCCCACGGGGGACTAGCGGGATGAGTGATACGCAGTATTTT. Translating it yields CASSPRGTSGMSDTQYF.

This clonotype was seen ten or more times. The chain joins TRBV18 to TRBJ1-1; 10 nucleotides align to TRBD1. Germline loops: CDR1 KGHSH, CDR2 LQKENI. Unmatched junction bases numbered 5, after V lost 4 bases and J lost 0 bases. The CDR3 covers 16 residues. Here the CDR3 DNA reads TGTGCCAGCTCACAACGACAGGGGGCCTTGAACACTGAAGCTTTCTTT. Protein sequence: CASSQRQGALNTEAFF. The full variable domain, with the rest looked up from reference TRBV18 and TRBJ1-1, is NAGVMQNPRHLVRRRGQEARLRCSPMKGHSHVYWYRQLPEEGLKFMVYLQKENIIDESGMPKERFSAEFPKEGPSILRIQQVVRGDSAAYFCASSQRQGALNTEAFFGQGTRLTVV.

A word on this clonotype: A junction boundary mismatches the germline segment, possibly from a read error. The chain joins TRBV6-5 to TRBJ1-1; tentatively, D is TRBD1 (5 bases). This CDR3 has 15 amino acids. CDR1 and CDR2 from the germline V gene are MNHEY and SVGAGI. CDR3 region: CASSRGGGRNTEVFF. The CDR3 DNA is TGTGCCAGCAGTCGGGGCGGGGGGAGGAACACTGAAGTTTTCTTT.

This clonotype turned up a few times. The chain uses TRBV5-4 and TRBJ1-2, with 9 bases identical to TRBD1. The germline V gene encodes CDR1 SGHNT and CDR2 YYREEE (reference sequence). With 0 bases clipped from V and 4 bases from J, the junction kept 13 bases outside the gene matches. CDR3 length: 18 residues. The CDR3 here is CASSLGPGQGIQAYGYTF. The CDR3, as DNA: TGTGCCAGCAGCTTGGGACCGGGACAGGGTATTCAAGCCTATGGCTACACCTTC.

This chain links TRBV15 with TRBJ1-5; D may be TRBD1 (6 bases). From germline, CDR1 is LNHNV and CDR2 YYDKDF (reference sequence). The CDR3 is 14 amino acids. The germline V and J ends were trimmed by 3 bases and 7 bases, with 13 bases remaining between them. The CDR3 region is CATSSYRVNQPQHF. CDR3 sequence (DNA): TGTGCCACCAGCAGTTACAGGGTAAACCAGCCCCAGCATTTT.

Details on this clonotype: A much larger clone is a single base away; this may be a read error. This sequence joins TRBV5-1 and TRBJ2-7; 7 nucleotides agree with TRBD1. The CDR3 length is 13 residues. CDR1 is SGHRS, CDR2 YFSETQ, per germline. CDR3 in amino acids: CAGSLDTGEEQYF. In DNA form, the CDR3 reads TGCGCCGGCAGCTTGGACACAGGGGAGGAGCAGTACTTC.

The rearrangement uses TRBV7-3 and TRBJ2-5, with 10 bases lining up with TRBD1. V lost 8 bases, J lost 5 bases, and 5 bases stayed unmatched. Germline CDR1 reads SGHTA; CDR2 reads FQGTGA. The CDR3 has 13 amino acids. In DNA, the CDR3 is TGTGCCAGCGCGCGGGGACAGGGGGAGACCCAGTACTTC. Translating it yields CASARGQGETQYF.

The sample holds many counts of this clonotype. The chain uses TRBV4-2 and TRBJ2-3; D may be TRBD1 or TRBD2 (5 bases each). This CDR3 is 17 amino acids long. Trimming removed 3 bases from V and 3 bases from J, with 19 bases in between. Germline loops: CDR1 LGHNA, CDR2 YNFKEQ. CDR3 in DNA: TGTGCCAGCAGCCAGATGACCGGGACCCGCAGGACAGATACGCAGTATTTT. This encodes CASSQMTGTRRTDTQYF.

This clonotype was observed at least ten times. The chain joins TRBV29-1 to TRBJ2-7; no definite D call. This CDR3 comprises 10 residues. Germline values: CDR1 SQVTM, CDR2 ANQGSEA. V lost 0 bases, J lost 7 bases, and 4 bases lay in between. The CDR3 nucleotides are TGCAGCGTTGAAGAGGGAGAGCAGTACTTC. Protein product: CSVEEGEQYF.

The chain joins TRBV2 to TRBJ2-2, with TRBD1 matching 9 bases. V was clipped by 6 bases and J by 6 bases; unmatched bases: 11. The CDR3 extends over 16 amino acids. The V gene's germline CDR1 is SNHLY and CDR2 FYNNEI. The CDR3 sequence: CASRTPGTGFSGELFF. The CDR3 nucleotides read TGTGCCAGCAGGACCCCCGGGACAGGGTTCTCCGGGGAGCTGTTTTTT.

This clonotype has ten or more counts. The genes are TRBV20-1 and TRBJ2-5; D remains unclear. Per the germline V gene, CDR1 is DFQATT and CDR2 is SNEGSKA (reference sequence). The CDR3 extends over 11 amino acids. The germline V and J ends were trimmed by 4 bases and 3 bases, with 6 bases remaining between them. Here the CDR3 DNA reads TGCAGTGCTAACAGAGAAGAGACCCAGTACTTC. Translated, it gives CSANREETQYF.

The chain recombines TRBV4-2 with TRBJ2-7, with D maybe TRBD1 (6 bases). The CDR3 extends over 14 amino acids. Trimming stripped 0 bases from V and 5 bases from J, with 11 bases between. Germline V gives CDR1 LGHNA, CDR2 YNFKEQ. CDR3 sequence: CASSQDLQGNEQYF. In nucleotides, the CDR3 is TGTGCCAGCAGCCAAGACCTGCAGGGGAACGAGCAGTACTTC.

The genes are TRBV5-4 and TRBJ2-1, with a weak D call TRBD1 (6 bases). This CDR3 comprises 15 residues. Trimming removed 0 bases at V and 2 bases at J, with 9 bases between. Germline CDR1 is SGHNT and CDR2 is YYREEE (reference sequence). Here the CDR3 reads CASSLARGAYNEQFF. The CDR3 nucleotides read TGTGCCAGCAGCTTGGCCAGGGGCGCCTACAATGAGCAGTTCTTC.

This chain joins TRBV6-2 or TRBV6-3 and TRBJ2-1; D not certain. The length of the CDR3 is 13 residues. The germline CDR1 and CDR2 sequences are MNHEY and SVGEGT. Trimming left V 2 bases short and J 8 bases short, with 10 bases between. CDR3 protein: CASSYRRADEQFF. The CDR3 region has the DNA TGTGCCAGCAGTTACCGCAGAGCCGATGAGCAGTTCTTC.

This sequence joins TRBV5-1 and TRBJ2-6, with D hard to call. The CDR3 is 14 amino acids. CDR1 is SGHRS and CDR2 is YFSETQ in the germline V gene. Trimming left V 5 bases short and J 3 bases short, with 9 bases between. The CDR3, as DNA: TGCGCCAGCAGTCCGGGTTTTGGGGCCAACGTCCTGACTTTC. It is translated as CASSPGFGANVLTF.

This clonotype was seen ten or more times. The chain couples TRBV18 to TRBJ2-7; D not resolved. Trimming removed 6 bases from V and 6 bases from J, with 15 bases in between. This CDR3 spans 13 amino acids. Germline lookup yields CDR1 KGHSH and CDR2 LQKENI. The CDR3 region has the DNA TGTGCCAGCTCGGCGTCTCTCGACCGCGAGCAGTACTTC. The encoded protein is CASSASLDREQYF.